Shown below are 17 T cell receptor beta chains from a single sample sequenced in a study of T cell repertoires in cytomegalovirus infection. Via MiXCR, TCRdb re-called the reads, giving one row per CDR3 protein. The sample holds hundreds of thousands of distinct CDR3 sequences, approximately 24% seen once. The specimen sequenced was CD8+ T cells from PBMCs. The origin of the receptors is a human donor in good health (CMV status not recorded). Some clones in this sample may be carry-over from other donors' samples.

The J gene is TRBJ1-5, the V gene TRBV28; tentative D call: TRBD1 (6 bases). V lost 5 bases and J lost 0, with 23 bases in between. Germline-derived CDR1 and CDR2 are MDHEN and SYDVKM. The CDR3 extends over 19 amino acids. DNA for the CDR3: TGTGCCAGCAGTACCCGACAGGAACGTGGGGGTTATAGCAATCAGCCCCAGCATTTT. It encodes CASSTRQERGGYSNQPQHF.

This clonotype was observed a handful of times. J is TRBJ2-5 and V is TRBV29-1, with TRBD2 identical over 10 bases. CDR1 is SQVTM and CDR2 is ANQGSEA in the germline V gene. CDR3 size: 14 residues. With V trimmed by 6 bases and J by 0 bases, 4 bases remained unmatched. This chain's CDR3 is CSVEGLAYQETQYF. The DNA for the CDR3 is TGCAGCGTGGAGGGACTAGCGTACCAAGAGACCCAGTACTTC.

This clonotype was seen ten or more times. The CDR3 nucleotides read TGTGCCAGCAGTTTCCCCACTAGCGGGGGGGCCATAATAAAAAATGAGCAGTTCTTC. Translation: CASSFPTSGGAIIKNEQFF. The chain links TRBV28 to TRBJ2-1, with 13 bases identical to TRBD2. The CDR3 sequence is 19 residues long. The V gene end was trimmed by 3 bases and the J gene end by 7 bases; junction bases not matched to a gene: 15. CDR1 and CDR2 from the germline V gene are MDHEN and SYDVKM.

The chain joins TRBV20-1 to TRBJ2-1; 10 bases match TRBD2. Trimming removed 5 bases from V and 5 bases from J; junction bases left unmatched: 3. Germline V gene lookup returns CDR1 DFQATT and CDR2 SNEGSKA (reference sequence). The CDR3 has 13 amino acids. CDR3 sequence (DNA): TGCAGTGCTGACGGACTAGCGGACAATGAGCAGTTCTTC. It translates to CSADGLADNEQFF.

This chain uses TRBV5-6 with TRBJ2-7; D may be TRBD1 (5 bases). CDR1 and CDR2 from the germline V gene are SGHDT and YYEEEE. CDR3 length equals 13 residues. V gave up 3 bases and J gave up 3 bases, with 10 bases separating them. The CDR3 DNA follows: TGTGCCAGCAGCTGGCCAGACAGCTACGAGCAGTACTTC. Protein: CASSWPDSYEQYF.

This rearrangement joins TRBV13 to TRBJ2-1, with 10 bases identical to TRBD2. This CDR3 has 12 residues. The germline CDR1 and CDR2 sequences are PRHDT and FYEKMQ (reference sequence). CDR3 in amino acids: CAVSGGSGEQFF. The DNA for the CDR3 is TGTGCGGTTAGCGGGGGGTCCGGTGAGCAGTTCTTC.

This chain joins TRBV4-3 and TRBJ1-4; 12 positions agree with TRBD1. With 2 bases clipped from V and 3 bases from J, the junction kept 4 bases outside the gene matches. In germline, CDR1 is LGHNA, CDR2 YSLEER. The CDR3 runs to 17 residues. CDR3 in amino acids: CASSQRDRGLANEKLFF. The CDR3 nucleotides read TGCGCCAGCAGCCAAAGGGACAGGGGGCTGGCTAATGAAAAACTGTTTTTT.

The chain employs TRBV20-1 and TRBJ1-6, with 9 bases identical to TRBD1. Unmatched junction bases numbered 10, after V lost 4 bases and J lost 6 bases. The germline CDR1 and CDR2 sequences are DFQATT and SNEGSKA (reference sequence). The CDR3 length is 16 residues. The CDR3 sequence is CSATTGQGPINSPLHF. Here the CDR3 DNA reads TGCAGTGCTACAACTGGACAGGGGCCTATTAATTCACCCCTCCACTTT.

Ten or more counts support this clonotype. The V and J genes are TRBV6-4 and TRBJ2-1, with D possibly being TRBD2 (5 bases). Germline lookup yields CDR1 MRHNA and CDR2 SNTAGT. V lost 0 bases and J lost 3, with 12 bases in between. The CDR3 has 16 amino acids. The CDR3 nucleotides are TGTGCCAGCAGTGACTCCCAGCAAGAGGGCTACAATGAGCAGTTCTTC. Translated: CASSDSQQEGYNEQFF.

This clonotype was seen repeatedly, ten times or more. The chain employs TRBV4-1 and TRBJ1-1, with D hard to call. V lost 7 bases and J lost 1, with 7 bases in between. The CDR3 covers 12 residues. CDR1 and CDR2 from the germline V gene are MGHRA and YSYEKL. The CDR3 DNA sequence: TGCGCCAGCAACTCCAGGAACACTGAAGCTTTCTTT. It yields the protein CASNSRNTEAFF.

This clonotype was found a few times. The CDR3 DNA reads as TGTGCCAGCAGTCTACTGAGGGGGCTGTCGACCGGGGAGCTGTTTTTT. It specifies CASSLLRGLSTGELFF. This chain connects TRBV6-5 to TRBJ2-2, with 7 bases matching TRBD1. This CDR3 region has 16 residues. Germline loops: CDR1 MNHEY, CDR2 SVGAGI. V trimming: 5 bases; J trimming: 5 bases; junction bases outside the gene matches: 11.

The J gene is TRBJ2-1, the V gene TRBV29-1; a possible D gene is TRBD1 (5 bases). From germline, CDR1 is SQVTM and CDR2 ANQGSEA. The CDR3 totals 14 residues. Trimming cost V 7 bases and J 2 bases, with 15 bases left between them. The CDR3 DNA reads as TGCAGCGCCCCTGTGCCGGACACCTACAATGAGCAGTTCTTC. Its protein is CSAPVPDTYNEQFF.

This clonotype has a handful of counts. The chain uses TRBV23-1 and TRBJ2-7; D is unresolved. TRBV23-1 is labeled an ORF, and its function is uncertain. V was clipped by 6 bases and J by 4 bases, with 4 bases between them. This CDR3 spans 10 amino acids. The CDR3 DNA reads TGCGCCAGCAGCCGTTACGAGCAGTACGTC. Translating it yields CASSRYEQYV.

The DNA of the CDR3 is TGTGCCAGCAGCCCCGATCCCATCTTTATTAACACTGAAGCTTTCTTT. Encoded protein: CASSPDPIFINTEAFF. This chain uses TRBV14 with TRBJ1-1; D not certain. Germline CDR1 reads SGHDN; CDR2 reads FVKESK. The CDR3 consists of 16 residues. V shed 4 bases and J shed 2 bases, with 17 bases lying between them.

This clonotype was detected ten times or more. The chain combines TRBV27 with TRBJ1-5; D possibly corresponds to TRBD1 (6 bases). CDR1 and CDR2 from the germline V gene are MNHEY and SMNVEV (reference sequence). V lost 7 bases, J lost 1 base, and 17 bases lay in between. The CDR3 totals 16 residues. The CDR3 DNA is TGTGCCAGCAAAGCCGGGACACCCATAAGCAATCAGCCCCAGCATTTT. Its translation is CASKAGTPISNQPQHF.

This clonotype appeared a few times. The chain links TRBV11-2 to TRBJ1-5, with TRBD1 matching 8 bases. In germline, CDR1 is SGHAT, CDR2 FQNNGV. V lost 6 bases to trimming and J lost 9 bases; unmatched junction nucleotides: 1. This CDR3 region has 11 residues. The CDR3 DNA sequence: TGTGCCAGCAGTGGACAGGGGCCCCAGCATTTT. Amino acids: CASSGQGPQHF.

This chain uses TRBV20-1 with TRBJ2-1; D remains unclear. The CDR3 extends over 12 amino acids. From germline, CDR1 is DFQATT and CDR2 SNEGSKA (reference sequence). CDR3 loop: CSLGREHNEQFF. CDR3 nucleotides: TGCAGCCTGGGAAGGGAACACAATGAGCAGTTCTTC.